The clone carrying this T cell receptor beta chain was observed at least ten times. Its target is not known. The record originates from a study of CD8+CD57+ T cells in acquired aplastic anemia. Overall study: The study obtained an average of roughly 2.9 ug of DNA from sorted CD4+ and CD8+ cells.

The ends were cut back, 8 bases at V and 6 bases at J, with 14 bases in the middle. The length of the CDR3 is 13 residues. Germline V lookup: CDR1 SGHTA, CDR2 FQGNSA. The template for TCR beta VDJ and CDR3 sequence profiling was genomic DNA. TCRdb ran MiXCR on the reads and lists one entry per CDR3 protein. The sample shows 120,000 or so distinct CDR3 sequences, around 48% of them seen only once. Study-wide points: Found in both controls and patients were 25 to 35 CD8+ CDR3 sequences.

The material sequenced was sorted CD4+, CD8+, or CD8+CD57+ T cells (not recorded which) from PBMCs. This TCR derives from a human donor in good health, serving as a control. The chain combines TRBV7-2 with TRBJ1-5, with D uncertain. CDR3 in amino acids: CASSTDLGQPQHF. DNA of the CDR3: TGTGCCAGCTCCACCGATTTAGGTCAGCCCCAGCATTTT.